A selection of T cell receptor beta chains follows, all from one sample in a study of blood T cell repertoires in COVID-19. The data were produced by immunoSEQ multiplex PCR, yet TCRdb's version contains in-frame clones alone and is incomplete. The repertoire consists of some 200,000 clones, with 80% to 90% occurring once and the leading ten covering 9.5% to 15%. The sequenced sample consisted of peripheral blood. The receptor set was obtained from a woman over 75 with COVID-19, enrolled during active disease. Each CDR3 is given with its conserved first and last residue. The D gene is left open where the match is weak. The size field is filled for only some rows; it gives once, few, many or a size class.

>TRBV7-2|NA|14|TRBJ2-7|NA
CASSLVAGTYEQYF
TGTGCCAGCAGCTTAGTGGCGGGGACCTACGAGCAGTACTTC
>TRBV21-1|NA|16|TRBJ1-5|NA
CASSKAGDRSNQPQHF
TGTGCCAGCAGCAAAGCCGGGGACAGGTCCAATCAGCCCCAGCATTTT
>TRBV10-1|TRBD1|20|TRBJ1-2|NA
CASSDHPSTGGSEINYGYTF
TGCGCCAGCAGTGACCACCCCTCAACAGGGGGCAGCGAGATTAACTATGGCTACACCTTC
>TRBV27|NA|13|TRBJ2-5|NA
CASSFNSQETQYF
TGTGCCAGCAGTTTTAACAGCCAAGAGACCCAGTACTTC
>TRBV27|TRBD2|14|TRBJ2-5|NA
CASSLTGGEETQYF
TGTGCCAGCAGTTTAACGGGAGGGGAAGAGACCCAGTACTTC
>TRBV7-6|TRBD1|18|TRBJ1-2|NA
CASSLVGTGARGRGGYTF
TGTGCCAGCAGCTTAGTAGGGACAGGGGCCAGGGGTCGTGGTGGCTACACCTTC
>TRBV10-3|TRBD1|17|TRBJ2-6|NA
CAITQGQGTSGANVLTF
TGTGCCATCACTCAGGGACAGGGGACTTCTGGGGCCAACGTCCTGACTTTC
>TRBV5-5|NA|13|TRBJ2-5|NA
CASSLGGHETQYF
TGTGCCAGCAGCTTGGGGGGCCATGAGACCCAGTACTTC
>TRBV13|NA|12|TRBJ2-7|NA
CASSSSPYEQYF
TGTGCCAGCAGCTCCTCCCCCTACGAGCAGTACTTC
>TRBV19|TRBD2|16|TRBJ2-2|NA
CASSFLTSGDTGELFF
TGTGCCAGTAGCTTTTTAACTAGCGGGGACACCGGGGAGCTGTTTTTT
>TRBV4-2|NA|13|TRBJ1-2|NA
CASSQDESKGYTF
TGTGCCAGCAGCCAAGATGAGTCCAAAGGCTACACCTTC
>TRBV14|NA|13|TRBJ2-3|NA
CASSQLNSDTQYF
TGTGCCAGCAGCCAGCTTAACTCGGATACGCAGTATTTT
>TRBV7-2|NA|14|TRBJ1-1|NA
CASSRGYSDTEAFF
TGTGCCAGCAGCAGGGGCTACAGTGACACTGAAGCTTTCTTT
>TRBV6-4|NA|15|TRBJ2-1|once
CASSDSRAPTDEQFF
TGTGCCAGCAGTGACTCGAGGGCGCCCACGGATGAGCAGTTCTTC
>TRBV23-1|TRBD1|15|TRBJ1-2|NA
CASSQSTGITYGYTF
TGCGCCAGCAGTCAATCGACAGGGATTACCTATGGCTACACCTTC
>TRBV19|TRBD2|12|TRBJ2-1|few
CASRGGTNEQFF
TGTGCCAGTAGGGGAGGGACCAATGAGCAGTTCTTC
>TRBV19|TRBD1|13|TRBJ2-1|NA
CASKDRGLNEQFF
TGTGCCAGTAAGGACAGGGGGCTCAATGAGCAGTTCTTC
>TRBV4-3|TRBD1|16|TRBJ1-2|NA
CASSFRDRALYYGYTF
TGCGCCAGCAGCTTCCGGGACAGGGCCCTTTACTATGGCTACACCTTC
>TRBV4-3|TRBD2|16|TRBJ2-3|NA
CASSQGLADSTDTQYF
TGCGCCAGCAGCCAAGGACTAGCGGATAGCACAGATACGCAGTATTTT
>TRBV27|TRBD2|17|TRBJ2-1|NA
CASSLPGVAGRDNEQFF
TGTGCCAGCAGTTTACCCGGAGTAGCGGGAAGGGACAATGAGCAGTTCTTC
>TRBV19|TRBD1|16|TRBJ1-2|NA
CASSIQQGVPSYGYTF
TGTGCCAGTAGTATACAACAGGGGGTCCCTTCCTATGGCTACACCTTC
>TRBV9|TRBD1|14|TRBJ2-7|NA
CASSVGGTDYEQYF
TGTGCCAGCAGCGTAGGAGGGACAGACTACGAGCAGTACTTC
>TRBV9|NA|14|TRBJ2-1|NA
CASSLGHAYNEQFF
TGTGCCAGCAGCCTCGGACATGCCTACAATGAGCAGTTCTTC
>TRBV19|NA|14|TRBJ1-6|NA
CASSITGSNSPLHF
TGTGCCAGTAGTATTACCGGGAGCAATTCACCCCTCCACTTT
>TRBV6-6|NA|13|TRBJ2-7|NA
CASSQGALGEQYF
TGTGCCAGCAGTCAGGGAGCCCTTGGCGAGCAGTACTTC
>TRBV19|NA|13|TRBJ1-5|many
CASSPQGLQPQHF
TGTGCCAGTAGCCCACAGGGTTTACAGCCCCAGCATTTT
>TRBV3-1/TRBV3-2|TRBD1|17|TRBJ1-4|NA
CASSQDPWAGGTEKLFF
TGTGCCAGCAGCCAAGATCCGTGGGCAGGGGGAACTGAAAAACTGTTTTTT
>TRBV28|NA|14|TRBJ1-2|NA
CASSLSGGALGYTF
TGTGCCAGCAGTTTATCGGGGGGGGCGTTGGGCTACACCTTC
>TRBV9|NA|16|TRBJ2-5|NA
CASSVGPGHLRETQYF
TGTGCCAGCAGCGTAGGTCCAGGGCACCTCCGAGAGACCCAGTACTTC
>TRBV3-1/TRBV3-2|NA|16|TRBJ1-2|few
CASSQGSQGFGYGYTF
TGTGCCAGCAGCCAAGGGTCCCAGGGGTTTGGCTATGGCTACACCTTC
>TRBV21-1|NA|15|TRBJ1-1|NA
CASSKETGVNTEAFF
TGTGCCAGCAGCAAAGAAACAGGGGTGAACACTGAAGCTTTCTTT
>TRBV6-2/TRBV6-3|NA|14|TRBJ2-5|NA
CASSYSLDQETQYF
TGTGCCAGCAGTTACTCCCTAGACCAAGAGACCCAGTACTTC